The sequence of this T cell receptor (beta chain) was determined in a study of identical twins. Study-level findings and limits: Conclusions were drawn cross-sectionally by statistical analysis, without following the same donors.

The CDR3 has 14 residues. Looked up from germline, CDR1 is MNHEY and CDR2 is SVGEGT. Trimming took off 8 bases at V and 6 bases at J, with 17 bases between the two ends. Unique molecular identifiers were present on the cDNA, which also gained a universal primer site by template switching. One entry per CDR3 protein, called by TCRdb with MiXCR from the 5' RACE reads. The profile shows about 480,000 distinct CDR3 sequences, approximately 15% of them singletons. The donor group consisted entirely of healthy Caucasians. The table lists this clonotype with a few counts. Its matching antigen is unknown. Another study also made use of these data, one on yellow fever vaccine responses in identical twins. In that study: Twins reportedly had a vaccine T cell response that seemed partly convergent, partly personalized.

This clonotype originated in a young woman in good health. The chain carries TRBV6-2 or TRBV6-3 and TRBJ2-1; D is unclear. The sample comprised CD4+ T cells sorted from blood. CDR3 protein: CASRISGVPNEQFF. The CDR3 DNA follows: TGTGCCAGCCGTATATCTGGCGTCCCCAATGAGCAGTTCTTC.